This T cell receptor (beta chain) was obtained from a study of Graves' ophthalmopathy and Graves' hyperthyroidism. The authors amplified TCR beta CDR3 regions from RNA transcripts. An opening RT-PCR round employed HTBI primers and preceded a second-round multiplex PCR. TCRdb re-derived calls from the multiplex PCR reads in MiXCR, one entry per CDR3 protein. The sample includes roughly 1.1 million distinct CDR3 sequences, about 40% seen only once; the top ten take approximately 10%. The length of the CDR3 is 15 residues. Per the germline V gene, CDR1 is LNHDA and CDR2 is SQIVND (reference sequence). The V end was cut by 4 bases, the J end by 2 bases, with 15 bases between.

Sequences were obtained from peripheral blood or thyroid tissue (not recorded which). The chain recombines TRBV19 with TRBJ2-7; tentatively, D is TRBD1 or TRBD2 (5 bases each). The source is an adult man with Graves' hyperthyroidism. CDR3 amino acids: CASSTTPGRAYEQYF. CDR3 coding DNA: TGTGCCAGTAGTACTACGCCAGGGAGAGCCTACGAGCAGTACTTC. Looking up the rest from reference TRBV19 and TRBJ2-7 gives the full variable domain: DGGITQSPKYLFRKEGQNVTLSCEQNLNHDAMYWYRQDPGQGLRLIYYSQIVNDFQKGDIAEGYSVSREKKESFPLTVTSAQKNPTAFYLCASSTTPGRAYEQYFGPGTRLTVT.